This T cell receptor beta chain was sequenced during a study of cytomegalovirus exposure and HLA in healthy donors. Overall study findings and caveats: The authors listed roughly 150 TCR beta chains as cytomegalovirus-associated.

TCRdb keeps only in-frame clones here, not all; method: immunoSEQ multiplex PCR. The data hold roughly 200,000 clones, with 80% to 85% observed a single time. Notes on this clone: Its antigen is not known.

Germline V gene sequence: CDR1 MNHEY, CDR2 SMNVEV (reference sequence). V lost 2 bases, J lost 0 bases, and 5 bases lay in between. The CDR3 covers 13 residues. The sequence came from a woman aged 18-29 years in good health and CMV-seropositive. Sequencing was performed on PBMCs. The V and J genes are TRBV27 and TRBJ2-7, with D uncertain. The CDR3 coding sequence is TGTGCCAGCAGTTTAACAAGCTCCTACGAGCAGTACTTC. As protein: CASSLTSSYEQYF.